The clone carrying this TCR beta chain was seen a few times. Its antigen is not identified. The sample comes from a study of response to subunit inactivated influenza vaccine. Study observations and caveats: Few new T cells, the authors suggested, are recruited by each seasonal influenza vaccination.

A single record per CDR3 protein comes from TCRdb applying MiXCR to the RT-PCR reads. The repertoire holds around 520,000 distinct CDR3 sequences, with roughly 25% as singletons. The clonotype comes from a man aged 50 or older who received an inactivated influenza vaccine. This sample comprised CD4+ T cells sorted from PBMCs, obtained more than 4 days after vaccination.

In nucleotides, the CDR3 is TGTGCCAGCAGTTACTCGACGACAGGGGGAAAGTATGGCTACACCTTC. The encoded protein is CASSYSTTGGKYGYTF. The chain recombines TRBV6-5 with TRBJ1-2; 9 positions agree with TRBD1. The CDR3 loop spans 16 amino acids. The germline V gene encodes CDR1 MNHEY and CDR2 SVGAGI. The V segment lost 0 bases and the J segment 5 bases; nucleotides outside the gene matches: 7.